This T cell receptor beta chain was captured by sequencing in a study of OX40 agonist ivuxolimab in advanced cancers. The table came from immunoSEQ multiplex PCR; TCRdb's copy has only in-frame clones and leaves some out. The table has tens of thousands of clones, 85% to 90% seen once. Researchers took blood at baseline, on cycle 4 day 1, and on cycle 7 day 1. Study findings and constraints: Clonal expansion from baseline to week 6 occurred in both CD4+ and CD8+ T cells.

In the case of this clone: Antigen: not known.

Germline CDR1 is SEHNR and CDR2 is FQNEAQ (reference sequence). Trimming removed 2 bases from V and 5 bases from J, with 10 bases in between. This CDR3 has 14 residues. The TCR comes from an adult with an advanced solid tumor such as melanoma, head and neck, liver or kidney cancer. V gene TRBV7-9 combines with J gene TRBJ2-1; no firm D call. The material sequenced was CD4+ or CD8+ T cells sorted from blood, taken in a trial of the OX40 agonist ivuxolimab. CDR3 in amino acids: CASSLSISHNEQFF. In DNA, the CDR3 is TGTGCCAGCAGCTTAAGTATTAGTCACAATGAGCAGTTCTTC.